This T cell receptor (beta chain) comes out of a study of Ad26.COV2.S vaccination and SARS-CoV-2 variants. The CDR3 extends over 16 amino acids. V was clipped by 4 bases and J by 7 bases, with 22 bases between them. Germline V gene sequence: CDR1 LNHDA, CDR2 SQIVND (reference sequence). Treatment reported: around 19 received Ad26.COV2.S at low or high dose, single or two shots; about 5 received placebo; per-sample allocation not given. Repertoires come from day 63 after the first vaccine or placebo injection. Profiled with immunoSEQ multiplex PCR; TCRdb holds only in-frame clones, not every one. Here the sample spans 350,000 to 550,000 clones, 80% to 90% being singletons.

The chain carries TRBV19 and TRBJ1-2, with a weak D call TRBD1 (5 bases). The clonotype comes from a person between 18 and 65 years old who received the Ad26.COV2.S COVID-19 vaccine or a placebo. The input for sequencing was peripheral blood, taken in a trial of Ad26.COV2.S vaccine versus placebo. The CDR3 DNA reads as TGTGCCAGTAGTAGTCGGGACCTCTATAGTGAATTTGGCTACACCTTC. It yields the protein CASSSRDLYSEFGYTF.